Each of the 16 T cell receptor beta chains below was sequenced from the same sample in a study of blood T cell repertoires in COVID-19 (dated by TCRdb to the early 2020s). The library was made by the immunoSEQ multiplex PCR assay. TCRdb carries this immuneACCESS record with in-frame sequences only. Its versions omit some clonotypes, under half of them owing to an unresolved V gene in the studies checked, with the rest unexplained. The sample table shows tens of thousands of clones, and 89% are seen once. Approximately 2.2% of the sample rests with the top ten. The sequencing input was peripheral blood. The origin of the receptors is a man aged 45 to 65 with acute or convalescent COVID-19.

This chain connects TRBV30 to TRBJ1-3, with 7 bases lining up with TRBD1. J was trimmed by 1 base and V by 2 bases; bases with no gene match: 2. Germline CDR1 reads GTSNPN; CDR2 reads SVGIG (reference sequence). The length of the CDR3 is 14 residues. CDR3: CAWSLTGSGNTIYF. The CDR3 DNA sequence: TGTGCCTGGAGTCTGACAGGGTCTGGAAACACCATATATTTT.

The sample holds one count of this clone. The chain links TRBV27 to TRBJ1-5; no clear D gene. The CDR3 has 12 residues. Germline CDR1 reads MNHEY; CDR2 reads SMNVEV (reference sequence). With 3 bases removed from V and 10 bases from J, the gap between germline ends came to 10 bases. For the CDR3, the DNA is TGTGCCAGCAGTTTTTCGGAGGGACCCCAGCATTTT. This encodes CASSFSEGPQHF.

The gene calls are TRBV4-1 and TRBJ2-7, with 9 bases lining up with TRBD2. V was pared by 4 bases and J by 7 bases, with 11 bases of the junction left unmatched. The CDR3 sequence is 15 residues long. Germline CDR1 MGHRA, CDR2 YSYEKL. In nucleotides, the CDR3 is TGCGCCAGCAGCCCCGCCGGTAGCGGGAGTAGGGAGCAGTACTTC. Encoded protein: CASSPAGSGSREQYF.

This sequence joins TRBV5-1 and TRBJ1-2, with TRBD1 matching 8 bases. This CDR3 spans 17 amino acids. Losses at the gene ends were 1 base for V and 0 bases for J; bases not matched to a gene: 8. Germline CDR1 is SGHRS and CDR2 is YFSETQ. The CDR3 bases are TGCGCCAGCAGCTTGTGGACAGGGCCCGATGCTAACTATGGCTACACCTTC. Protein sequence: CASSLWTGPDANYGYTF. Using reference TRBV5-1 and TRBJ1-2 for the parts outside the CDR3, the full variable domain is KAGVTQTPRYLIKTRGQQVTLSCSPISGHRSVSWYQQTPGQGLQFLFEYFSETQRNKGNFPGRFSGRQFSNSRSEMNVSTLELGDSALYLCASSLWTGPDANYGYTFGSGTRLTVV.

The gene calls are TRBV19 and TRBJ1-1; 7 positions agree with TRBD1. Germline V gene data show CDR1 as LNHDA and CDR2 as SQIVND (reference sequence). J gave up 0 bases and V 6 bases, and 7 bases lay outside the gene matches. This CDR3 is 15 amino acids long. CDR3 nucleotide sequence: TGTGCCAGTAGGACCGCCGGGACAGTGAACACTGAAGCTTTCTTT. This translates into CASRTAGTVNTEAFF.

The chain couples TRBV2 to TRBJ2-2; the D gene is possibly TRBD1 (5 bases). The germline V gene has CDR1 SNHLY and CDR2 FYNNEI. The CDR3 is made up of 13 amino acids. The ends were cut back, 7 bases at V and 5 bases at J, with 11 bases in the middle. The CDR3 DNA is TGTGCCAGCACACAGGTTGGGACCGGGGAGCTGTTTTTT. Translating it yields CASTQVGTGELFF.

This chain connects TRBV19 to TRBJ2-2, with 7 bases fitting TRBD2. The CDR3 sequence is 15 residues long. Germline V gene lookup returns CDR1 LNHDA and CDR2 SQIVND (reference sequence). J lost 0 bases, V lost 3 bases, and 1 base had no gene match. The CDR3 here is CASSMSGTNTGELFF. The CDR3 DNA follows: TGTGCCAGTAGTATGAGCGGGACGAACACCGGGGAGCTGTTTTTT.

This chain joins TRBV2 and TRBJ1-5, with a tentative D call TRBD1 (6 bases). Germline lookup yields CDR1 SNHLY and CDR2 FYNNEI. This CDR3 contains 17 residues. Trimming left V 6 bases short and J 0 bases short, with 18 bases between. The chain's CDR3 is CASSESTGQGSNQPQHF. CDR3 bases: TGTGCCAGCAGCGAAAGCACAGGGCAAGGTAGCAATCAGCCCCAGCATTTT. Looking up the rest from reference TRBV2 and TRBJ1-5 gives the full variable domain: EPEVTQTPSHQVTQMGQEVILRCVPISNHLYFYWYRQILGQKVEFLVSFYNNEISEKSEIFDDQFSVERPDGSNFTLKIRSTKLEDSAMYFCASSESTGQGSNQPQHFGDGTRLSIL.

The chain combines TRBV19 with TRBJ2-5; 7 bases align to TRBD1. The CDR3 is 15 amino acids. With 4 bases clipped from V and 5 bases from J, the junction kept 10 bases outside the gene matches. Germline CDR1 reads LNHDA; CDR2 reads SQIVND (reference sequence). The CDR3 DNA sequence: TGTGCCAGTAGTACCCATCGACAGGGCGGGGAGACCCAGTACTTC. Its translation is CASSTHRQGGETQYF. Looking up the rest from reference TRBV19 and TRBJ2-5 gives the full variable domain: DGGITQSPKYLFRKEGQNVTLSCEQNLNHDAMYWYRQDPGQGLRLIYYSQIVNDFQKGDIAEGYSVSREKKESFPLTVTSAQKNPTAFYLCASSTHRQGGETQYFGPGTRLLVL.

The genes are TRBV5-1 and TRBJ2-2, with TRBD1 matching over 7 bases. CDR3 size: 16 residues. Germline V gene data show CDR1 as SGHRS and CDR2 as YFSETQ. V shed 4 bases, J shed 4 bases, and the junction held 10 bases outside the gene matches. Here the CDR3 DNA reads TGCGCCAGCAGCACCTACAGGGGCCGGGGCACCGGGGAGCTGTTTTTT. Its protein is CASSTYRGRGTGELFF.

CDR3 residues: CASRRTGHEPQHF. Written as DNA, the CDR3 is TGTGCCAGCAGGAGGACAGGGCATGAGCCCCAGCATTTT. This sequence joins TRBV28 and TRBJ1-5; 8 nucleotides align to TRBD1. Germline V lookup: CDR1 MDHEN, CDR2 SYDVKM. V trimming: 6 bases; J trimming: 8 bases; junction bases outside the gene matches: 6. The CDR3 contains 13 residues.

J is TRBJ1-4 and V is TRBV19, with 9 positions matching TRBD1. The CDR3 is made up of 13 amino acids. The junction had 5 bases not matched to a gene; V was cut back by 8 bases and J by 7 bases. Germline values: CDR1 LNHDA, CDR2 SQIVND (reference sequence). DNA for the CDR3: TGTGCCAGTCGGGGACAGGGCACTGAAAAACTGTTTTTT. Translating it yields CASRGQGTEKLFF.

This clone was seen once. V is TRBV6-5 and J is TRBJ2-5; D is unclear. Germline lookup yields CDR1 MNHEY and CDR2 SVGAGI. The length of the CDR3 is 13 residues. V was cut by 2 bases and J by 3 bases, with 7 bases left in between. Here the CDR3 reads CASSYGREETQYF. DNA for the CDR3: TGTGCCAGCAGTTACGGGCGAGAAGAGACCCAGTACTTC.

CDR3 in amino acids: CASRTRTSGTQETQYF. The CDR3 coding sequence is TGTGCCAGCAGAACCAGGACTAGCGGGACCCAAGAGACCCAGTACTTC. This chain uses TRBV5-6 with TRBJ2-5; 12 positions agree with TRBD2. Germline V gene lookup returns CDR1 SGHDT and CDR2 YYEEEE. This CDR3 comprises 16 residues. V was clipped by 5 bases and J by 1 base; unmatched bases: 6.

V gene TRBV5-6 combines with J gene TRBJ1-5; D is possibly TRBD1 (5 bases). V gave up 1 base and J gave up 9 bases, with 14 bases separating them. The CDR3 sequence is 14 residues long. Germline V CDR1 and CDR2: SGHDT, YYEEEE. CDR3 bases: TGTGCCAGCAGCTTGACAGGTGCTCAAGGGCCCCAGCATTTT. It encodes CASSLTGAQGPQHF.

This rearrangement joins TRBV27 to TRBJ2-7, with D perhaps matching TRBD2 (6 bases). V was clipped by 6 bases and J by 7 bases, with 16 bases between them. The CDR3 loop spans 13 amino acids. Germline V lookup: CDR1 MNHEY, CDR2 SMNVEV (reference sequence). The CDR3 spells CASSPGSGGEQYF. The CDR3, as DNA: TGTGCCAGCAGCCCGGGCTCTGGAGGGGAGCAGTACTTC.